This T cell receptor beta chain was identified in a study of vaccination effects on CD4 cells after COVID-19. General observations from the study: Of the vaccine-induced clones from healthy vaccinees, merely 1 of 255 recognized common cold coronaviruses as well. Recruitment yielded few convalescent patients, and the study had no early post-infection timepoints.

CDR1 MNHEY and CDR2 SVGAGI come from the germline V gene. Unmatched junction bases numbered 5, after V lost 7 bases and J lost 0 bases. The CDR3 has 15 amino acids. ViraFEST expansion of antigen-specific CD4+ T cells with viral peptide pools preceded sequencing. Isolating CD4+ T cells followed less than 11 days of culture. Absence of prior SARS-CoV-2 infection characterized the vaccine recipients, who showed negative nucleocapsid antibodies. In culture with around 9.1 IU/ml IL-2 and approximately 9.1 ug/ml peptides, PBMC were grown at a few million per well. Each culture had half its medium swapped for IL-2 medium on days 3 and 7. This clone was seen more than once but under ten times. Its antigen is unknown. Clones were sequenced by immunoSEQ multiplex PCR, and TCRdb holds only the in-frame ones, with some missing. The sample holds around 66,000 clones, 60% to 80% seen once.

Source: CD4+ T cells from PBMCs cultured with HCoV-OC43 spike peptides, taken before COVID-19 vaccination. The sample's subset: HCoV-OC43 spike overlapping peptide pool stimulation. The rearrangement links TRBV6-5 to TRBJ2-2; 7 bases match TRBD1. The TCR originated in a human donor who received a COVID-19 vaccine. The CDR3 coding sequence is TGTGCCAGCAATGCCGGGACAGCGAACACCGGGGAGCTGTTTTTT. It encodes CASNAGTANTGELFF.